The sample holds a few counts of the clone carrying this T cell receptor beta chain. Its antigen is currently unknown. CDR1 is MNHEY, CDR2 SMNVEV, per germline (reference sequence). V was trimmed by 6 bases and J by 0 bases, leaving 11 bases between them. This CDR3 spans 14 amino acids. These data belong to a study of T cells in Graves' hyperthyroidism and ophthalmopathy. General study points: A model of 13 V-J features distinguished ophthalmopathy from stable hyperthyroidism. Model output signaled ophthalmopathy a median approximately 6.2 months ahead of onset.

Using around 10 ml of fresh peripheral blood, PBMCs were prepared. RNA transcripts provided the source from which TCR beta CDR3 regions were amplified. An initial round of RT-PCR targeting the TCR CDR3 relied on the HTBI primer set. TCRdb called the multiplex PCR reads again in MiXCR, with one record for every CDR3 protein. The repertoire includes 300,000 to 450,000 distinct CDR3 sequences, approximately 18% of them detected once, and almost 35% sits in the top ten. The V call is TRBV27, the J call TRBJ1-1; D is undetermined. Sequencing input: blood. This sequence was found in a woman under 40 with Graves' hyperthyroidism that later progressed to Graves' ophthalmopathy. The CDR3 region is CASRVWTVNTEAFF. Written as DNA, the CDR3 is TGTGCCAGCAGAGTATGGACGGTGAACACTGAAGCTTTCTTT.